Listed below are T cell receptor beta chains from one sample, sequenced in a study of CD8 T cells in ankylosing spondylitis. TCRdb processed the 5' RACE reads anew with MiXCR; each CDR3 protein has one entry. This table has 250,000 to 300,000 distinct CDR3 sequences, over 15% appearing once. Sequences were obtained from blood, either unsorted or a sorted T cell fraction (not recorded which). The receptors were gathered from a male donor with ankylosing spondylitis or in good health (not recorded which). CDR3s include the opening cysteine and the closing phenylalanine or tryptophan. D genes are given only for firm matches. Clone size is shown for a subset of rows, as once, few, many or a class of expanded clone.

D	V	J	size	CDR3	DNA
NA	TRBV10-3	TRBJ2-4	NA	CATVNGDIQYF	TGTGCCACCGTTAACGGGGACATTCAGTACTTC
TRBD2	TRBV7-3	TRBJ2-1	NA	CASSSTSGHAYNEQFF	TGTGCCAGCAGCTCGACTAGCGGGCACGCTTACAATGAGCAGTTCTTC
NA	TRBV4-1	TRBJ1-6	NA	CASSQVRAEYSPLHF	TGCGCCAGCAGCCAAGTTCGGGCCGAGTATTCACCCCTCCACTTT
TRBD1	TRBV4-3	TRBJ1-2	many	CASSQGLGDSLGGYTF	TGCGCCAGCAGCCAAGGGCTTGGGGACAGCTTAGGCGGCTACACCTTC
NA	TRBV5-1	TRBJ2-5	many	CASSVPGTGKETQYF	TGCGCCAGCAGCGTACCAGGGACGGGAAAGGAGACCCAGTACTTC
NA	TRBV19	TRBJ1-1	NA	CASSIVGQGLGTEAFF	TGTGCCAGTAGTATAGTCGGTCAGGGATTGGGCACTGAAGCTTTCTTT
TRBD2	TRBV4-2	TRBJ2-1	NA	CASRLAASSHNEQFF	TGTGCCAGCAGACTAGCGGCTTCCTCTCACAATGAGCAGTTCTTC
NA	TRBV4-1	TRBJ2-1	NA	CASSQEGISYNEQFF	TGCGCCAGCAGCCAAGAAGGCATCTCCTACAATGAGCAGTTCTTC
TRBD1	TRBV15	TRBJ1-1	NA	CATSTGTGRYTEAFF	TGTGCCACCAGCACGGGGACAGGGCGATACACTGAAGCTTTCTTT
TRBD2	TRBV6-2/TRBV6-3	TRBJ2-7	many	CASSYQIIAGGPYEQYF	TGTGCCAGCAGTTACCAGATTATAGCGGGAGGGCCCTACGAGCAGTACTTC
NA	TRBV4-1	TRBJ2-5	few	CASSQEGRAQETQYF	TGCGCCAGCAGCCAAGAGGGCAGGGCCCAAGAGACCCAGTACTTC
TRBD2	TRBV29-1	TRBJ2-1	few	CSVWLAGGNEQFF	TGCAGCGTTTGGCTAGCGGGAGGTAATGAGCAGTTCTTC
TRBD2	TRBV12-3/TRBV12-4	TRBJ2-5	NA	CASSLVGGRKETQYF	TGTGCCAGCAGTTTAGTCGGCGGGAGGAAAGAGACCCAGTACTTC
TRBD1	TRBV20-1	TRBJ2-1	many	CSAREGQGVIPQFF	TGCAGTGCTAGGGAGGGACAGGGGGTAATTCCCCAGTTCTTC
NA	TRBV7-9	TRBJ2-7	many	CASSHSPNYEQYF	TGTGCCAGCAGCCACAGCCCCAACTACGAGCAGTACTTC
NA	TRBV7-3	TRBJ2-2	many	CASSSTSTGELFF	TGTGCCAGCAGCTCTACTAGCACCGGGGAGCTGTTTTTT
TRBD1	TRBV11-2	TRBJ2-7	few	CASGPTGVYEQYF	TGTGCCAGCGGACCTACAGGGGTCTACGAGCAGTACTTC
TRBD2	TRBV6-1	TRBJ2-2	NA	CASSPGLAGDRDTGELFF	TGTGCCAGCAGTCCCGGACTAGCGGGAGATAGGGACACCGGGGAGCTGTTTTTT
NA	TRBV2	TRBJ1-1	NA	CASSEQGLNTEAFF	TGTGCCAGCAGTGAACAAGGTCTGAACACTGAAGCTTTCTTT
NA	TRBV11-2	TRBJ2-7	many	CASSLSPGSPYEQYF	TGTGCCAGCAGCTTATCCCCAGGGTCACCCTACGAGCAGTACTTC
NA	TRBV7-2	TRBJ1-2	NA	CASSLVDFYGYTF	TGTGCCAGCAGCTTAGTAGACTTCTATGGCTACACCTTC
NA	TRBV9	TRBJ1-5	NA	CASSVGDGAGVDNQPQHF	TGTGCCAGCAGCGTAGGGGACGGGGCAGGGGTAGACAATCAGCCCCAGCATTTT
TRBD2	TRBV11-1	TRBJ2-1	many	CASSLWIAGDNEQFF	TGTGCCAGCAGCCTGTGGATAGCGGGAGACAATGAGCAGTTCTTC
NA	TRBV2	TRBJ2-3	NA	CASSDSLGWFTQYF	TGTGCCAGCAGTGATAGTTTGGGCTGGTTTACGCAGTATTTT
TRBD2	TRBV4-2	TRBJ2-3	many	CASSPHSGGGTDTQYF	TGTGCCAGCAGCCCCCACTCGGGGGGAGGCACAGATACGCAGTATTTT
NA	TRBV21-1	TRBJ1-6	NA	CASIGTPYNSPLHF	TGTGCCAGCATTGGGACTCCCTATAATTCACCCCTCCACTTT
TRBD1	TRBV20-1	TRBJ1-5	many	CSAEPKTGQGVFSNQPQHF	TGCAGTGCCGAACCAAAAACGGGACAGGGGGTTTTTAGCAATCAGCCCCAGCATTTT
TRBD2	TRBV28	TRBJ2-7	NA	CASSPLAGGGFYEQYF	TGTGCCAGCAGTCCCTTAGCGGGAGGGGGATTCTACGAGCAGTACTTC
NA	TRBV6-2/TRBV6-3	TRBJ2-1	once	CASSYLRGDEQFF	TGTGCCAGCAGTTACCTCCGTGGAGATGAGCAGTTCTTC
TRBD1	TRBV5-1	TRBJ2-7	many	CASSVTGGTYEQYF	TGCGCCAGCAGCGTGACAGGGGGAACCTACGAGCAGTACTTC
NA	TRBV6-2/TRBV6-3	TRBJ2-1	many	CASSLLGAGSTLYNEQFF	TGTGCCAGCAGTTTACTAGGAGCAGGGAGCACCCTCTACAATGAGCAGTTCTTC
TRBD2	TRBV7-2	TRBJ2-1	many	CASSLETSGYNEQFF	TGTGCCAGCAGCTTAGAAACTAGCGGATACAATGAGCAGTTCTTC
TRBD2	TRBV7-2	TRBJ2-1	many	CASSLAILAGGPLDEQFF	TGTGCCAGCAGCTTAGCCATCTTAGCGGGAGGGCCTCTTGATGAGCAGTTCTTC
TRBD2	TRBV4-1	TRBJ2-7	few	CASSQDAYGTSGNYEQYF	TGCGCCAGCAGCCAAGATGCGTACGGGACTAGCGGGAACTACGAGCAGTACTTC
NA	TRBV12-3/TRBV12-4	TRBJ2-2	few	CASTSGPGELFF	TGTGCCAGCACCTCCGGTCCCGGGGAGCTGTTTTTT
NA	TRBV20-1	TRBJ1-1	few	CSARDPATDTEAFF	TGCAGTGCTAGAGATCCCGCGACGGACACTGAAGCTTTCTTT
NA	TRBV11-2	TRBJ2-5	few	CASSFLDQETQYF	TGTGCCAGCAGCTTCTTGGATCAAGAGACCCAGTACTTC
NA	TRBV3-1	TRBJ1-2	many	CASSPGMGDYGYTF	TGTGCCAGCAGCCCCGGGATGGGGGACTATGGCTACACCTTC
NA	TRBV9	TRBJ1-2	few	CASSVVWNSEVYGYTF	TGTGCCAGCAGCGTAGTTTGGAACAGTGAGGTCTATGGCTACACCTTC
NA	TRBV5-1	TRBJ2-2	NA	CASSLEVSNTGELFF	TGCGCCAGCAGCTTGGAGGTGTCGAACACCGGGGAGCTGTTTTTT
TRBD2	TRBV11-2	TRBJ2-1	many	CASSSLPRPTSGIGNEQFF	TGTGCCAGCAGCTCCTTACCCCGACCGACTAGCGGGATTGGAAATGAGCAGTTCTTC
NA	TRBV27	TRBJ1-5	few	CASSPGTTGYQPQHF	TGTGCCAGCAGTCCGGGGACAACCGGATATCAGCCCCAGCATTTT
TRBD2	TRBV5-1	TRBJ2-1	few	CASSLGLGAVWGGEQFF	TGCGCCAGCAGCCTCGGACTAGGCGCCGTTTGGGGTGGTGAGCAGTTCTTC
TRBD2	TRBV29-1	TRBJ2-1	NA	CSVDRTSNPHEQFF	TGCAGCGTTGACAGGACTAGCAACCCTCATGAGCAGTTCTTC
TRBD2	TRBV29-1	TRBJ2-7	NA	CSVETSGRAYEQYF	TGCAGCGTTGAAACTAGCGGGAGGGCCTACGAGCAGTACTTC
NA	TRBV16	TRBJ1-4	few	CASSPRGEKLFF	TGTGCCAGCAGCCCTCGTGGGGAAAAACTGTTTTTT
NA	TRBV25-1	TRBJ2-7	NA	CATSTMFYEQYF	TGTGCCACCTCGACAATGTTCTACGAGCAGTACTTC
NA	TRBV20-1	TRBJ1-2	NA	CSARVVFDINYGYTF	TGCAGTGCTAGAGTGGTGTTTGATATCAACTATGGCTACACCTTC
NA	TRBV29-1	TRBJ2-7	NA	CSVEGLGGFDEQYF	TGCAGCGTTGAAGGGTTGGGGGGTTTCGACGAGCAGTACTTC
NA	TRBV6-1	TRBJ1-1	NA	CASSEGNRVRNAEAFF	TGTGCCAGCAGTGAAGGGAACAGGGTCCGGAACGCTGAAGCTTTCTTT
NA	TRBV28	TRBJ2-7	few	CASSLFRGYEQYF	TGTGCCAGCAGTTTGTTCCGGGGATACGAGCAGTACTTC
NA	TRBV28	TRBJ2-3	few	CASTLIKYGGTQYF	TGTGCCAGCACCCTTATCAAATACGGCGGGACGCAGTATTTT
TRBD2	TRBV6-1	TRBJ2-1	few	CASRKGTSGLLYNEQFF	TGTGCCAGCAGAAAGGGGACTAGCGGTTTACTCTACAATGAGCAGTTCTTC
NA	TRBV2	TRBJ2-3	NA	CASKGIGGKTDTQYF	TGTGCCAGCAAAGGCATCGGCGGGAAAACAGATACGCAGTATTTT
TRBD2	TRBV7-2	TRBJ2-3	many	CASTETSGSWDTQYF	TGTGCCAGCACCGAGACTAGCGGGAGTTGGGATACGCAGTATTTT
NA	TRBV25-1	TRBJ1-5	NA	CASSEYVRREGNQPQHF	TGTGCCAGCAGTGAATATGTGCGGAGAGAAGGCAATCAGCCCCAGCATTTT
NA	TRBV6-1	TRBJ1-5	many	CASSPRGDSNQPQHF	TGTGCCAGCAGTCCCCGGGGGGACAGCAATCAGCCCCAGCATTTT
NA	TRBV4-2	TRBJ1-1	few	CASSQDYFPEAFF	TGTGCCAGCAGCCAAGATTATTTTCCAGAAGCTTTCTTT
NA	TRBV15	TRBJ2-7	NA	CATSRDTLSSYEQYF	TGTGCCACCAGCAGAGACACACTGAGCTCCTACGAGCAGTACTTC
NA	TRBV14	TRBJ2-1	NA	CASSSNPVGFSYNEQFF	TGTGCCAGCAGCTCCAACCCGGTCGGGTTCTCCTACAATGAGCAGTTCTTC